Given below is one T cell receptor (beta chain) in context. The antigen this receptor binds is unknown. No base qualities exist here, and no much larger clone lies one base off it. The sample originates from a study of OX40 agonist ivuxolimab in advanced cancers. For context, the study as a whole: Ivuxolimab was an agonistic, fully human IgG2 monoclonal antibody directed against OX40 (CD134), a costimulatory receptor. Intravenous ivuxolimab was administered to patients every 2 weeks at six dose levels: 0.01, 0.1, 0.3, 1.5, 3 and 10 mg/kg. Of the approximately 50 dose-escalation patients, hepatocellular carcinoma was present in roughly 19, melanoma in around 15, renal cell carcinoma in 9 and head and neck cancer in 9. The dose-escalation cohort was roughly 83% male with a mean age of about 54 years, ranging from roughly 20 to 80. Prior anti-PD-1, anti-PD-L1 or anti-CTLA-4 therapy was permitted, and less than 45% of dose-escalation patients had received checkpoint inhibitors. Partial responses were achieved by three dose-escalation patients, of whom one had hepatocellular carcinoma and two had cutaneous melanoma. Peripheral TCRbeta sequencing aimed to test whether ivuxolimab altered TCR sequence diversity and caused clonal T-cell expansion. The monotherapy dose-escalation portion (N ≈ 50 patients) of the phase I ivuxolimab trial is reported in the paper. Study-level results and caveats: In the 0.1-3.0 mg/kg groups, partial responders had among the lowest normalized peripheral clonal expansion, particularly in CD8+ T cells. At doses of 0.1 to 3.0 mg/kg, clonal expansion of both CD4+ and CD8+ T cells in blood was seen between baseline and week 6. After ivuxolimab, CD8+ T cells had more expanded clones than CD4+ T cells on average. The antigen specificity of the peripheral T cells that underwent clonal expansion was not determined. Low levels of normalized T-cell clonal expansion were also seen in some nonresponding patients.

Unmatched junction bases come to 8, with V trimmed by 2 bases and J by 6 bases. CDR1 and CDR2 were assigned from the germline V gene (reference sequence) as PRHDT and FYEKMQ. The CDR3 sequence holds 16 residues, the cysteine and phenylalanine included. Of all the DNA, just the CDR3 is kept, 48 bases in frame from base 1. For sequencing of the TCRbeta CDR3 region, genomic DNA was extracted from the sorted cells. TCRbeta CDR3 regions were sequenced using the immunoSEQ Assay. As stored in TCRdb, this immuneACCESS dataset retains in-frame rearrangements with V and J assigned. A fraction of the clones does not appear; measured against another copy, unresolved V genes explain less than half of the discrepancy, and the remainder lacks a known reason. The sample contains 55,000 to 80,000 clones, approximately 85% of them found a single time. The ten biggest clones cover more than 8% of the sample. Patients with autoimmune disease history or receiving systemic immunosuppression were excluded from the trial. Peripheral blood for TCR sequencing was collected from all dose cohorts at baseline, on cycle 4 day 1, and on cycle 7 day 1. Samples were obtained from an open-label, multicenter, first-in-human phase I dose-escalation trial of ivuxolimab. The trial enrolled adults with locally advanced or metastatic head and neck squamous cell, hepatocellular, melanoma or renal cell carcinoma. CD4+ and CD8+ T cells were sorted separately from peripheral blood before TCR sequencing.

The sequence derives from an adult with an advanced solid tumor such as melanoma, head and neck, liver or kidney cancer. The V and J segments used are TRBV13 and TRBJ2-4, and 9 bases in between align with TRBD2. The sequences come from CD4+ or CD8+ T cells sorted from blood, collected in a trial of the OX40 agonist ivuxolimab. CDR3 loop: CASSLMRGGQRNIQYF. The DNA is TGTGCCAGCAGCTTAATGCGGGGGGGCCAGAGAAACATTCAGTACTTC.